These 26 T cell receptor beta chains originate from one sample sequenced in a study of shared clonotypes between healthy human individuals. Assay used: immunoSEQ multiplex PCR; TCRdb lists only in-frame clones, some missing. In the table there are fewer than 850,000 clones, roughly 96% of which are singletons. Terminally differentiated effector memory CD45RA+ cells were excluded by CCR7 positive selection of CD45RO-negative cells. The sample taken for sequencing was naive CD8+ T cells sorted from blood. These receptors all come from a man younger than 40 in good health.

The V call is TRBV2, the J call TRBJ2-7; D not certain. Trimming took off 11 bases at V and 6 bases at J, with 17 bases between the two ends. CDR1 SNHLY and CDR2 FYNNEI come from the germline V gene. This CDR3 comprises 12 residues. The CDR3 sequence: CAHGERASEQYF. DNA for the CDR3: TGTGCCCACGGAGAAAGGGCTAGCGAGCAGTACTTC.

The chain recombines TRBV6-6 with TRBJ1-1, with TRBD1 matching 7 bases. Trimming removed 5 bases from V and 8 bases from J; junction bases left unmatched: 5. The CDR3 is 12 amino acids. CDR1 is MNHNY, CDR2 SVGAGI, per germline (reference sequence). DNA of the CDR3: TGTGCCAGCAGTCCGACAGGGACGGAAGCTTTCTTT. It specifies CASSPTGTEAFF.

V and J are TRBV7-8 and TRBJ2-1; D call uncertain. Germline CDR1 and CDR2: SGHVS and FQNEAQ. With 4 bases removed from V and 9 bases from J, the gap between germline ends came to 7 bases. This CDR3 spans 11 amino acids. CDR3 sequence (DNA): TGTGCCAGCAGCTACACTGGTGAGCAGTTCTTC. This gives the protein CASSYTGEQFF.

The chain joins TRBV18 to TRBJ2-7, with TRBD2 identical over 9 bases. CDR1 and CDR2 (germline): KGHSH, LQKENI. The CDR3 extends over 14 amino acids. V trimming: 4 bases; J trimming: 6 bases; junction bases outside the gene matches: 7. The CDR3 region has the DNA TGTGCCAGCTCACGACCGGGACTAGCTATCGAGCAGTACTTC. It encodes CASSRPGLAIEQYF.

The CDR3 spells CASGTTGFDEQYF. As DNA, the CDR3 is TGTGCCAGCGGTACCACAGGGTTCGACGAGCAGTACTTC. This sequence joins TRBV27 and TRBJ2-7, with D perhaps TRBD1 (6 bases). This CDR3 is 13 amino acids long. The germline CDR1 and CDR2 sequences are MNHEY and SMNVEV (reference sequence). Trimming pared 8 bases from V and 5 bases from J, leaving 16 bases between.

The CDR3 region is CASSLGLGARSYNEQFF. CDR3 DNA: TGTGCCAGCAGCTTAGGATTGGGGGCGAGAAGCTACAATGAGCAGTTCTTC. The chain uses TRBV11-2 and TRBJ2-1; D is possibly TRBD1 (6 bases). V gave up 1 base and J gave up 3 bases, with 16 bases separating them. Per germline, CDR1 SGHAT and CDR2 FQNNGV. The CDR3 is 17 amino acids.

The V gene is TRBV29-1, the J gene TRBJ2-7; D remains ambiguous. Between the trimmed V and J ends, which lost 0 bases and 9 bases, there was a span of 18 bases. The length of the CDR3 is 14 residues. Germline values: CDR1 SQVTM, CDR2 ANQGSEA. This CDR3 reads CSVEDRTDAAGQYF. The CDR3 DNA is TGCAGCGTTGAAGACCGAACAGATGCCGCCGGGCAGTACTTC.

This rearrangement joins TRBV27 to TRBJ2-7, with D unclear. V shed 1 base and J shed 3 bases, with 10 bases lying between them. Per germline, CDR1 MNHEY and CDR2 SMNVEV (reference sequence). The CDR3 loop spans 14 amino acids. CDR3 nucleotides: TGTGCCAGCAGTTTATACATGGGTAACTACGAGCAGTACTTC. Residues: CASSLYMGNYEQYF.

The gene calls are TRBV5-5 and TRBJ2-1; D is unclear. V lost 1 base to trimming and J lost 7 bases, with 12 bases between them. The CDR3 has 14 amino acids. The V gene's germline CDR1 is SGHKS and CDR2 YYEKEE (reference sequence). CDR3 bases: TGTGCCAGCAGCTTGTGGGGTACCCCGAATGAGCAGTTCTTC. It is translated as CASSLWGTPNEQFF.

This chain joins TRBV28 and TRBJ2-7; maybe TRBD1 (6 bases). The V gene lost 1 base and the J gene lost 0 bases, with 16 bases spanning the gap. CDR1 and CDR2 (germline): MDHEN, SYDVKM. CDR3 length: 17 residues. Written as DNA, the CDR3 is TGTGCCAGCAGTTTATATCTTCGTGTGACAGGCTCCTACGAGCAGTACTTC. This translates into CASSLYLRVTGSYEQYF. Filled out from reference TRBV28 and TRBJ2-7, the complete variable domain reads DVKVTQSSRYLVKRTGEKVFLECVQDMDHENMFWYRQDPGLGLRLIYFSYDVKMKEKGDIPEGYSVSREKKERFSLILESASTNQTSMYLCASSLYLRVTGSYEQYFGPGTRLTVT.

This chain links TRBV29-1 with TRBJ1-1; D gene ambiguous. This CDR3 comprises 12 residues. The V gene's germline CDR1 is SQVTM and CDR2 ANQGSEA. Trimming shortened V by 6 bases and J by 1 base, and 9 bases separated the two germline ends. CDR3: CSVLGRNTEAFF. DNA of the CDR3: TGCAGCGTCCTCGGACGGAACACTGAAGCTTTCTTT.

The chain uses TRBV7-8 and TRBJ2-7; no clear D gene. The ends were cut back, 5 bases at V and 3 bases at J, with 11 bases in the middle. The CDR3 length is 13 residues. Germline CDR1 is SGHVS and CDR2 is FQNEAQ. The CDR3 coding sequence is TGTGCCAGCAGCAGTGGGGTGAGCTACGAGCAGTACTTC. Amino acids: CASSSGVSYEQYF. The whole variable domain, remainder taken from reference TRBV7-8 and TRBJ2-7, is GAGVSQSPRYKVAKRGQDVALRCDPISGHVSLFWYQQALGQGPEFLTYFQNEAQLDKSGLPSDRFFAERPEGSVSTLKIQRTQQEDSAVYLCASSSGVSYEQYFGPGTRLTVT.

About this clone: Distinct nucleotide sequences in the sample also encode this CDR3. The V gene is TRBV9, the J gene TRBJ2-7; D may be TRBD2 (7 bases). V lost 3 bases to trimming and J lost 0 bases, with 10 bases between them. This CDR3 contains 14 residues. Per germline, CDR1 SGDLS and CDR2 YYNGEE. CDR3 residues: CASSAGGPSYEQYF. The CDR3 DNA reads TGTGCCAGCAGCGCCGGGGGGCCCTCCTACGAGCAGTACTTC.

J is TRBJ2-1 and V is TRBV4-1; possibly TRBD2 for D (6 bases). Between the trimmed V and J ends, which lost 3 bases and 7 bases, there was a span of 13 bases. Germline V CDR1 and CDR2: MGHRA, YSYEKL. This CDR3 comprises 14 residues. CDR3 nucleotides: TGCGCCAGCAGCCAGTCGGGGGTCTGGAATGAGCAGTTCTTC. It is translated as CASSQSGVWNEQFF.

The V call is TRBV7-9, the J call TRBJ1-1; D is uncertain. Germline assignment: CDR1 SEHNR and CDR2 FQNEAQ (reference sequence). The CDR3 covers 13 residues. V was trimmed by 1 base and J by 1 base, leaving 4 bases between them. The CDR3: CASSLETNTEAFF. The CDR3 nucleotides read TGTGCCAGCAGCTTAGAAACGAACACTGAAGCTTTCTTT.

The V gene is TRBV7-9, the J gene TRBJ2-7, with a possible D match to TRBD2 (6 bases). This CDR3 region has 15 residues. Germline V CDR1 and CDR2: SEHNR, FQNEAQ (reference sequence). The germline V and J ends were trimmed by 2 bases and 4 bases, with 15 bases remaining between them. CDR3 region: CASSLRQGGGYEQYF. CDR3 DNA sequence: TGTGCCAGCAGCTTACGGCAGGGAGGCGGATACGAGCAGTACTTC. The full variable domain, in which reference TRBV7-9 and TRBJ2-7 provide the parts outside the CDR3, is DTGVSQNPRHKITKRGQNVTFRCDPISEHNRLYWYRQTLGQGPEFLTYFQNEAQLEKSRLLSDRFSAERPKGSFSTLEIQRTEQGDSAMYLCASSLRQGGGYEQYFGPGTRLTVT.

The rearrangement uses TRBV7-8 and TRBJ2-1, with 8 nucleotides matching TRBD1. The CDR3 covers 14 residues. Germline CDR1 SGHVS, CDR2 FQNEAQ. Unmatched junction bases numbered 5, after V lost 4 bases and J lost 6 bases. The CDR3 region has the DNA TGTGCCAGCAGCTCGGACAGGGCTGTCAATGAGCAGTTCTTC. Translation: CASSSDRAVNEQFF.

This clone was detected once. The gene calls are TRBV4-1 and TRBJ1-3; D not resolved. Trimming took 9 bases from V and 0 from J, leaving 9 bases between them. This CDR3 region has 13 residues. The germline CDR1 and CDR2 sequences are MGHRA and YSYEKL. In DNA, the CDR3 is TGCGCCAGTTCCACTTACTCTGGAAACACCATATATTTT. Protein sequence: CASSTYSGNTIYF.

In its sample, this clone was seen once. CDR3 region: CSVLDGTGNEQYF. As DNA, the CDR3 is TGCAGCGTCCTCGACGGCACGGGGAACGAGCAGTACTTC. The rearrangement joins TRBV29-1 to TRBJ2-7, with a weak D call TRBD2 (5 bases). CDR1 SQVTM and CDR2 ANQGSEA come from the germline V gene. The CDR3 length is 13 residues. Trimming took off 6 bases at V and 5 bases at J, with 17 bases between the two ends.

CDR3 amino acids: CASSRGEETQYF. CDR3 DNA: TGTGCCAGCAGCAGAGGGGAAGAGACCCAGTACTTC. The gene calls are TRBV21-1 and TRBJ2-5. TRBV21-1 is a pseudogene locus. The CDR3 has 12 amino acids.

The chain employs TRBV7-9 and TRBJ2-1; D gene unclear. The CDR3 length is 18 residues. Germline CDR1 is SEHNR and CDR2 is FQNEAQ (reference sequence). Trimming left V 5 bases short and J 0 bases short, with 20 bases between. The CDR3 sequence is CASSPALGSRSSYNEQFF. The CDR3 coding sequence is TGTGCCAGCAGCCCGGCCCTAGGTAGCCGTAGCTCCTACAATGAGCAGTTCTTC.

The DNA for the CDR3 is TGTGCCAGCAGCTTCTTGAAGGATGAGCAGTTCTTC. This gives the protein CASSFLKDEQFF. The chain joins TRBV7-9 to TRBJ2-1, with D unresolved. The germline V gene has CDR1 SEHNR and CDR2 FQNEAQ (reference sequence). CDR3 length: 12 amino acids. Trimming removed 3 bases from V and 8 bases from J, with 8 bases in between.

This chain joins TRBV6-6 and TRBJ1-1; D remains unclear. There are 16 residues in the CDR3. CDR1 and CDR2 from the germline V gene are MNHNY and SVGAGI (reference sequence). Between the trimmed V and J ends, which lost 0 bases and 0 bases, there was a span of 11 bases. CDR3 protein: CASSYSWAAVNTEAFF. The CDR3 nucleotides read TGTGCCAGCAGTTACTCGTGGGCGGCAGTGAACACTGAAGCTTTCTTT.

The genes are TRBV18 and TRBJ2-7, with a weak D call TRBD2 (7 bases). The CDR3 is 15 amino acids. Trimming cost V 3 bases and J 2 bases, with 14 bases left between them. The germline V gene has CDR1 KGHSH and CDR2 LQKENI. The CDR3 bases are TGTGCCAGCTCACCCTCAGGGGAGGGACCCTACGAGCAGTACTTC. This gives the protein CASSPSGEGPYEQYF.

The chain has TRBV27 and TRBJ2-2; no clear D gene. The CDR3 extends over 14 amino acids. CDR1 and CDR2 from the germline V gene are MNHEY and SMNVEV (reference sequence). Deletions cut 4 bases from V and 2 bases from J, with 8 bases between. The CDR3 sequence: CASSYGYNTGELFF. The CDR3 nucleotides read TGTGCCAGCAGTTACGGATACAACACCGGGGAGCTGTTTTTT.

The V and J genes are TRBV10-1 and TRBJ2-1; TRBD2 aligns across 8 bases. CDR1 and CDR2 from the germline V gene are WNHNN and SYGVQD (reference sequence). J lost 1 base, V lost 6 bases, and 8 bases had no gene match. The CDR3 contains 16 residues. Here the CDR3 DNA reads TGCGCCAGCAGCGGGGGGACTAGTTGGTCCTACAATGAGCAGTTCTTC. The encoded protein is CASSGGTSWSYNEQFF.